This TCR beta chain was retrieved from a study of T-cell reconstitution after alpha-beta-depleted transplantation in children. The TCRbeta library incorporated unique molecular identifiers. TCRdb fed the PCR reads into MiXCR, producing one record per CDR3 protein. The table includes about 900,000 distinct CDR3 sequences, around 30% detected once. The CDR3 has 13 residues. CDR1 is DFQATT, CDR2 SNEGSKA, per germline (reference sequence). The V gene end was trimmed by 6 bases and the J gene end by 7 bases; junction bases not matched to a gene: 7. Details on this clonotype: Its target is unknown.

Study-level findings and limits: Diversity of TCRbeta at day 60 was high in some patients, arising from surviving recipient T cells and thymic progenitors. T-cell numbers and diversity, one year after transplant, stemmed largely from T cells that were newly produced. Approximately two months post-transplant, alpha-beta T cells reportedly originated from several hundred expanded graft clones.

This clonotype was sampled from a boy under two years old who had a stem cell transplant for SCID, so the T cells may come from the graft donor. The chain has TRBV20-1 and TRBJ2-7; 12 nucleotides align to TRBD2. Sequencing used PBMCs, mostly from graft donor cells, obtained 360 days after TCRalphabeta/CD19-depleted stem cell transplant. CDR3 DNA: TGCAGTGCAGCTAGCGGGGGGGCCTGGGAGCAGTACTTC. Translated, it gives CSAASGGAWEQYF.